This T cell receptor beta chain was recorded in a study of T-cell reconstitution after alpha-beta-depleted transplantation in children. This clonotype was picked up many times. Trimming cost V 3 bases and J 7 bases; bases outside gene matches: 17. Germline-derived CDR1 and CDR2 are DFQATT and SNEGSKA (reference sequence). The CDR3 length is 17 residues. Preparation of the TCRbeta library used unique molecular identifiers. TCRdb analysed the PCR reads with MiXCR anew, one entry per CDR3 protein. The sample contains 190,000 or so distinct CDR3 sequences, roughly 14% of which appear only once. Sample: PBMCs from the stem cell graft donor, taken from the stem cell graft. The clonotype comes from a human donor who donated a stem cell graft to a child with acute lymphoblastic leukemia. The chain employs TRBV20-1 and TRBJ2-1, with TRBD2 identical over 8 bases. The CDR3 DNA reads as TGCAGTGCTAGGGGAAATTTCATGGACGGCGGGGGGAATGAGCAGTTCTTC. Its protein is CSARGNFMDGGGNEQFF.